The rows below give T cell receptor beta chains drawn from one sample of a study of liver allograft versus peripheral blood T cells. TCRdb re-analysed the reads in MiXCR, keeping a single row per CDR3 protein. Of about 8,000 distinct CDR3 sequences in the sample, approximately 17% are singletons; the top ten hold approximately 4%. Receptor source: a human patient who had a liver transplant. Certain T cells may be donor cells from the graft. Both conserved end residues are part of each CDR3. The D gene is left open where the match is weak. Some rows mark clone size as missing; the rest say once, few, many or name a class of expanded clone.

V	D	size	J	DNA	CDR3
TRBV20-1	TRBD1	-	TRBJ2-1	TGCAGTGCTCCCCCCGGGACAGGGGGGAACAATGAGCAGTTCTTC	CSAPPGTGGNNEQFF
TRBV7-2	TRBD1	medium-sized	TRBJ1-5	TGTGCCAGCAGCTTATCGGGACAGGGGAATCAGCCCCAGCATTTT	CASSLSGQGNQPQHF
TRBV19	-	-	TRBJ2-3	TGTGCCAGTAGCCCGGTTGAGGCCCGGGTTTTCCCAGATACGCAGTATTTT	CASSPVEARVFPDTQYF
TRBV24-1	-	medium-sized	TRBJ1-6	TGTGCCACCAGTGATTTAAGGGATAATTCACCCCTCCACTTT	CATSDLRDNSPLHF
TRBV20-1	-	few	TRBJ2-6	TGCAGTGCTAAGGGGAAGGGTTCTGGGGCCAACGTCCTGACTTTC	CSAKGKGSGANVLTF
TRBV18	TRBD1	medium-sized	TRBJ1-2	TGTGCCAGCTCACCACGACAGGGTCTAGGGGGAATCCATGGCTACACCTTC	CASSPRQGLGGIHGYTF
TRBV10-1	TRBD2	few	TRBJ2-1	TGCGCCAGCAGTTCGACTAGCGGGAGAGGAAATGAGCAGTTCTTC	CASSSTSGRGNEQFF
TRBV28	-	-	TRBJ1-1	TGTGCCAGCAGCATCTCCGGGACACATCAGGGGACTGAAGCTTTCTTT	CASSISGTHQGTEAFF
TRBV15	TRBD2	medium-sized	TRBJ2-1	TGTGCCACCAGCAGAGATCTGACTAGCGGGAGGACTGAGCAGTTCTTC	CATSRDLTSGRTEQFF
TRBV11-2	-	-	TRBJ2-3	TGTGCCAGCAGCTTGGACCCCACCACAGATACGCAGTATTTT	CASSLDPTTDTQYF
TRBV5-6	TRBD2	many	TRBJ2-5	TGTGCCTCAGCGGGGGGGAGAAAGGGAGAGACCCAGTACTTC	CASAGGRKGETQYF
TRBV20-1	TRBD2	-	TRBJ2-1	TGCAGTGCGCCGGGACTAGCGGGGGGGAGCTCCTACAATGAGCAGTTCTTC	CSAPGLAGGSSYNEQFF
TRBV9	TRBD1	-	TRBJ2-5	TGTGCCAGCAGCGTAGGTACAGGGGGCTGGGAGACCCAGTACTTC	CASSVGTGGWETQYF
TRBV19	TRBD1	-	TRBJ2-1	TGTGCCAGTAGTATGGGACAGGCTTCCAATGAGCAGTTCTTC	CASSMGQASNEQFF
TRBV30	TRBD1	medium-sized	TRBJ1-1	TGTGCCTGGAGTACCGACAGGGAGTCTGAAGCTTTCTTT	CAWSTDRESEAFF
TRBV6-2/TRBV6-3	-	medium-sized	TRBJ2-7	TGTGCCAGCAGCCGCACAGGGTCCTACGAGCAGTACTTC	CASSRTGSYEQYF
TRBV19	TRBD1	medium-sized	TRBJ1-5	TGTGCCAGTAGTACGGACAGGGAGGGTCAGCCCCAGCATTTT	CASSTDREGQPQHF
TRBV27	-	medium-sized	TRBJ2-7	TGTGCCAGCAGTTTGAATTCAGGGATAGAGCAGTACTTC	CASSLNSGIEQYF
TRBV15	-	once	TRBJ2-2	TGTGCCACCAGCAGAGGAGGAGGGGCCGGGGAGCTGTTTTTT	CATSRGGGAGELFF
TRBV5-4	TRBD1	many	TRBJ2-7	TGTGCCAGCAGCTTGCAGGGGGTATACGAGCAGTACTTC	CASSLQGVYEQYF
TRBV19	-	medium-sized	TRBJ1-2	TGTGCCAGTAGTATCACGGGAAACTATGGCTACACCTTC	CASSITGNYGYTF
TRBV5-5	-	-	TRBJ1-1	TGTGCCAGCAGGAAGGGACCGGGACTTCAGAACACTGAAGCTTTCTTT	CASRKGPGLQNTEAFF
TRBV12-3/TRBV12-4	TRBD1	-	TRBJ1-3	TGTGCCAGCAGCCGGACAGGGGGCGGAAACACCATATATTTT	CASSRTGGGNTIYF
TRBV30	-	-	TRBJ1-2	TGTGCCTGGAGTGTGTACAGAGAAGGCTACACCTTC	CAWSVYREGYTF
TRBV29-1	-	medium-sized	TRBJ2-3	TGCAGCGATCTTCAGGACATATACACAGATACGCAGTATTTT	CSDLQDIYTDTQYF
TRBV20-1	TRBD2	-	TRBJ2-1	TGCAGTGCTAGGGCTAGCGGGAGTTGGCACAATGAGCAGTTCTTC	CSARASGSWHNEQFF
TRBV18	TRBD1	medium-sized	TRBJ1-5	TGTGCCAGCTCACCACCTGGAGGGGGCGAAAGCAATCAGCCCCAGCATTTT	CASSPPGGGESNQPQHF
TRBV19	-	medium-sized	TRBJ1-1	TGTGCCAGTAGAGAACAGACAACTGAAGCTTTCTTT	CASREQTTEAFF
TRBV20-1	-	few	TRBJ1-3	TGCAGTGCTAGGAAAGAGGCGGGAAACACCATATATTTT	CSARKEAGNTIYF
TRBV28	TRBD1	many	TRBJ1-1	TGTGCCACCGGACAGGGAAGGAGGACTGAAGCTTTCTTT	CATGQGRRTEAFF
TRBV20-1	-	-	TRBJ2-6	TGCAGTGCTAGAGCCGCTTCTGGGGCCAACGTCCTGACTTTC	CSARAASGANVLTF
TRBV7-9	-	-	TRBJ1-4	TGTGCCAGCAGCTTAGGTGGGGCGGGTAATGAAAAACTGTTTTTT	CASSLGGAGNEKLFF
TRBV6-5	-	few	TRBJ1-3	TGTGCCAGCTCTTCTGGGGAATCTGGAAACACCATATATTTT	CASSSGESGNTIYF